This T cell receptor beta chain derives from a study of metastatic and nonmetastatic thyroid tumors. Overall study: Comparison of repertoires was carried out across blood and tumor or nodule tissue from malignant and benign thyroid patients.

None of the patients had undergone any treatment ahead of thyroid surgery. Original methodology: It was from CDR3 differences across clinicopathological groups that a distant-metastasis classifier for papillary thyroid cancer was built. From the PCR reads, TCRdb re-called clones with MiXCR. The V and J calls here are based on TCRdb, not the publication. The table shows under 15,000 clones, with 31% occurring only once. Worth noting for this clone: Its antigen is as yet unknown.

Overall study results and limits: It was reportedly found that TCR beta diversity was significantly higher in malignant thyroid tumors than in benign nodules, a difference seen in both blood and tumor samples.

The CDR3 is made up of 13 amino acids. Trimming removed 6 bases at V and 3 bases at J, with 12 bases between. CDR1 MNHNS and CDR2 SASEGT come from the germline V gene. The receptor was derived from a female donor with papillary thyroid cancer or a benign thyroid nodule (not recorded which). Some clones in this sample may be carry-over from other donors' samples. Sequenced material: tumor tissue. This chain links TRBV6-1 with TRBJ2-7; TRBD1 might be the D (6 bases). The DNA for the CDR3 is TGTGCCAGCAGACGCGACAGGAACTACGAGCAGTACTTC. This gives the protein CASRRDRNYEQYF.